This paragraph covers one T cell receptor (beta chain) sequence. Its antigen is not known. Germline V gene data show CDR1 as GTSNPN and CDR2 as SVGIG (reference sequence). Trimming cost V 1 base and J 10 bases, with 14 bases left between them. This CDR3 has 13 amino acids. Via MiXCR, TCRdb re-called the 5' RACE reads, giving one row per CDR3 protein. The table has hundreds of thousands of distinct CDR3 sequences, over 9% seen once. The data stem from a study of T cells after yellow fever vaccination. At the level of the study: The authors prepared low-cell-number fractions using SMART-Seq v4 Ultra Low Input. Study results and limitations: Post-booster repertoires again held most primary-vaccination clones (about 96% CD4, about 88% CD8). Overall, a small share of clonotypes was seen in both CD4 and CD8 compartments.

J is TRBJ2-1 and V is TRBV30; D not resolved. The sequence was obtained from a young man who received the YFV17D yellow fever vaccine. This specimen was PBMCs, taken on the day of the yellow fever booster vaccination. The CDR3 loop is CAWSATMPGEQFF. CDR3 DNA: TGTGCCTGGAGTGCCACCATGCCCGGCGAGCAGTTCTTC.